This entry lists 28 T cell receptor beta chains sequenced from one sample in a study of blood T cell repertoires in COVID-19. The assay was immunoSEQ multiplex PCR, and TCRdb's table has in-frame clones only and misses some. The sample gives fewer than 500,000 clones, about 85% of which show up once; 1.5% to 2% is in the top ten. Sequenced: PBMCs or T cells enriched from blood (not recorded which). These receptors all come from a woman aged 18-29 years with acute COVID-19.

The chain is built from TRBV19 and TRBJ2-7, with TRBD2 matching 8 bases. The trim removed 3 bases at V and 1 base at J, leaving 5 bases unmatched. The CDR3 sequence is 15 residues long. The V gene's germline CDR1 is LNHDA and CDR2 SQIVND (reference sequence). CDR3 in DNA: TGTGCCAGTAGTATTCTAGCGGGCCCATCCTACGAGCAGTACTTC. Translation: CASSILAGPSYEQYF.

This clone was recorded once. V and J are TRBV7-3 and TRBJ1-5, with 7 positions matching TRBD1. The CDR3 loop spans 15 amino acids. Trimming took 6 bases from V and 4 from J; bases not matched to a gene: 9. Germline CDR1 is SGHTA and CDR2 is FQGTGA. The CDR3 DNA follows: TGTGCCAGCAGTCTGTCGGACAGGAGGAATCAGCCCCAGCATTTT. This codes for CASSLSDRRNQPQHF.

The CDR3 loop reads CASSYRGDEQYF. CDR3 nucleotides: TGTGCCAGCAGTTACAGGGGCGACGAGCAGTACTTC. The chain uses TRBV6-6 and TRBJ2-7; weak D call: TRBD1 (5 bases). The germline V gene has CDR1 MNHNY and CDR2 SVGAGI (reference sequence). The CDR3 sequence is 12 residues long. Trimming pared 2 bases from V and 5 bases from J, leaving 7 bases between.

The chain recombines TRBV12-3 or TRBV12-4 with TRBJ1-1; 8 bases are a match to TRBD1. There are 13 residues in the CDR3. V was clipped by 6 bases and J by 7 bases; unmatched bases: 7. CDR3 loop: CASRLGQAGEAFF. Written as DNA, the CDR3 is TGTGCCAGCAGACTGGGACAGGCAGGTGAAGCTTTCTTT.

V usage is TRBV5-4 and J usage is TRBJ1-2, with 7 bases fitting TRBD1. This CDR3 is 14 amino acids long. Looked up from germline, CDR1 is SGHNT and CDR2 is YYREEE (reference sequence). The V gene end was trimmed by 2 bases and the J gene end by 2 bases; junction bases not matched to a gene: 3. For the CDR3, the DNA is TGTGCCAGCAGCTTTGGGACAGAGAACTATGGCTACACCTTC. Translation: CASSFGTENYGYTF.

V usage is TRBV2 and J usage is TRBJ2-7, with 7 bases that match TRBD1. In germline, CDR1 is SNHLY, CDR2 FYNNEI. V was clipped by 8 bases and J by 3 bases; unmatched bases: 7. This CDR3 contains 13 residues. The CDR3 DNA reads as TGTGCCAGCTGCCGGGACAGCTACTACGAGCAGTACTTC. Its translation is CASCRDSYYEQYF.

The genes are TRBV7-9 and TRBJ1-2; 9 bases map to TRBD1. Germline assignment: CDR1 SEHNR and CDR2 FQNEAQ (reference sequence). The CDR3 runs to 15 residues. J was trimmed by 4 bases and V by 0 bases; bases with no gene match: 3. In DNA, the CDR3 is TGTGCCAGCAGCTTAGCCTCGACAGGGGGCTATGGCTACACCTTC. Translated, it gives CASSLASTGGYGYTF.

DNA of the CDR3: TGTGCCAGTAGTATAGCTGGAGAGGAGAGGTCACCCCTCCACTTT. Residues: CASSIAGEERSPLHF. This chain uses TRBV19 with TRBJ1-6; unclear D gene. Germline V gives CDR1 LNHDA, CDR2 SQIVND (reference sequence). V lost 1 base to trimming and J lost 10 bases, with 14 bases between them. CDR3 length equals 15 residues.

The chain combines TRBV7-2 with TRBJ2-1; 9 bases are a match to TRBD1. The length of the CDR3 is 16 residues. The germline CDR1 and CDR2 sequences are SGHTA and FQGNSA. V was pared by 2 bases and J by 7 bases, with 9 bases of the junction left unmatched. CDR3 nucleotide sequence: TGTGCCAGCAGCTTATGGAGGGGGACAGGGAGGAATGAGCAGTTCTTC. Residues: CASSLWRGTGRNEQFF.

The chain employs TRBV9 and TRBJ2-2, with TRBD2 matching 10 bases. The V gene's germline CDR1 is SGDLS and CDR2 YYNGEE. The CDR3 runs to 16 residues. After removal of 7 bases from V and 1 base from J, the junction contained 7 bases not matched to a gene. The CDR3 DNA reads TGTGCCAGCCGGGGAGCGGGGGGGCGGAACACCGGGGAGCTGTTTTTT. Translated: CASRGAGGRNTGELFF.

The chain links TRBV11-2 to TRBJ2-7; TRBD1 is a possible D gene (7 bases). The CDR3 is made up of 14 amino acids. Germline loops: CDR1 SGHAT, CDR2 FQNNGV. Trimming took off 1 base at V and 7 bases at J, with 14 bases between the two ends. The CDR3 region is CASSLASAGGEQYF. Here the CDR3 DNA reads TGTGCCAGCAGCTTAGCTAGCGCAGGGGGGGAGCAGTACTTC.

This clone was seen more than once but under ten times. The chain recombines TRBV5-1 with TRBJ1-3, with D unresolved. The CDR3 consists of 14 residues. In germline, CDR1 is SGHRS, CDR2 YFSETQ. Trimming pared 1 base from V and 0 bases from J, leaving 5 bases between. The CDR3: CASSLNLSGNTIYF. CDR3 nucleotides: TGCGCCAGCAGCTTGAATCTCTCTGGAAACACCATATATTTT.

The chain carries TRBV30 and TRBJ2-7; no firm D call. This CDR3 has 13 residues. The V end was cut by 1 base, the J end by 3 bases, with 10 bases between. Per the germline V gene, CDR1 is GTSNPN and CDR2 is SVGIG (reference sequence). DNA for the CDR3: TGTGCCTGGAGTGACCTAGTAGGCTACGAGCAGTACTTC. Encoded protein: CAWSDLVGYEQYF. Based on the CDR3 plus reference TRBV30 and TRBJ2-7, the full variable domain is SQTIHQWPATLVQPVGSPLSLECTVEGTSNPNLYWYRQAAGRGLQLLFYSVGIGQISSEVPQNLSASRPQDRQFILSSKKLLLSDSGFYLCAWSDLVGYEQYFGPGTRLTVT.

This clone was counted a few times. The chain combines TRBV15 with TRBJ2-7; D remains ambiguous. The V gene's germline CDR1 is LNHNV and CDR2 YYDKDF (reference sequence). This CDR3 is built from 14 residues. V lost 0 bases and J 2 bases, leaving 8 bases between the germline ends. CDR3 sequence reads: CATSREGRTYEQYF. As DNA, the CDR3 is TGTGCCACCAGCAGAGAGGGCAGGACCTACGAGCAGTACTTC.

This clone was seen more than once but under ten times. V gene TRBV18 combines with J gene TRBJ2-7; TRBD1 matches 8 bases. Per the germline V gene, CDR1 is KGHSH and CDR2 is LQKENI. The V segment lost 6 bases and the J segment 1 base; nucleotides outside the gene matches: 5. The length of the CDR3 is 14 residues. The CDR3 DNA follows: TGTGCCAGCTCGCAAAGACAGGGGTCCTACGAGCAGTACTTC. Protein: CASSQRQGSYEQYF.

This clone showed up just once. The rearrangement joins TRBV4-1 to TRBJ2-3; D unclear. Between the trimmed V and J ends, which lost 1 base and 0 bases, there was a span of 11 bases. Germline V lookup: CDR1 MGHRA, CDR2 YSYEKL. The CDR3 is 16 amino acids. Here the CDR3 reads CASSQGSSPSTDTQYF. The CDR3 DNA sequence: TGCGCCAGCAGCCAAGGGAGCAGTCCTAGCACAGATACGCAGTATTTT.

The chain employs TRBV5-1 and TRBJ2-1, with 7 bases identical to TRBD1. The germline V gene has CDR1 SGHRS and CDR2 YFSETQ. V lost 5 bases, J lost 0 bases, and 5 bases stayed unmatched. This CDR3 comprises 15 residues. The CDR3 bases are TGCGCCAGCAGGCCGACAGGGAGCTCCTACAATGAGCAGTTCTTC. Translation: CASRPTGSSYNEQFF. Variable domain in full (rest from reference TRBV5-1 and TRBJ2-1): KAGVTQTPRYLIKTRGQQVTLSCSPISGHRSVSWYQQTPGQGLQFLFEYFSETQRNKGNFPGRFSGRQFSNSRSEMNVSTLELGDSALYLCASRPTGSSYNEQFFGPGTRLTVL.

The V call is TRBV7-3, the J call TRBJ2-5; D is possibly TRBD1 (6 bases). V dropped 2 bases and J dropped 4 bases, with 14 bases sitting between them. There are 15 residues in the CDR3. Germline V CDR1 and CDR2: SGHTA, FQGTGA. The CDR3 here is CASSLSPGDRETQYF. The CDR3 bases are TGTGCCAGCAGCTTATCCCCAGGGGACCGAGAGACCCAGTACTTC. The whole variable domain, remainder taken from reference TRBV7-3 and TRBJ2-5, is GAGVSQTPSNKVTEKGKYVELRCDPISGHTALYWYRQSLGQGPEFLIYFQGTGAADDSGLPNDRFFAVRPEGSVSTLKIQRTERGDSAVYLCASSLSPGDRETQYFGPGTRLLVL.

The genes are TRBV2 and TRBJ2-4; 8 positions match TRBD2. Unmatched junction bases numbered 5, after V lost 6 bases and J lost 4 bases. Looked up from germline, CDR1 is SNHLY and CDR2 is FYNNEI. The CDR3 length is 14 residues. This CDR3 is CASRGGTSKNIQYF. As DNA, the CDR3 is TGTGCCAGCAGAGGGGGGACTAGTAAAAACATTCAGTACTTC. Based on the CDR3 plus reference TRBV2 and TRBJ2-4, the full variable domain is EPEVTQTPSHQVTQMGQEVILRCVPISNHLYFYWYRQILGQKVEFLVSFYNNEISEKSEIFDDQFSVERPDGSNFTLKIRSTKLEDSAMYFCASRGGTSKNIQYFGAGTRLSVL.

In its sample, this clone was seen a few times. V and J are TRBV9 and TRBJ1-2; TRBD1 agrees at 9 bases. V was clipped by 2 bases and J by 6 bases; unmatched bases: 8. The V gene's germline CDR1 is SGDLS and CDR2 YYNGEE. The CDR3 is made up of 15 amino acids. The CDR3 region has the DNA TGTGCCAGCAGCGTTTCAGGGACAGGGCCCCATGGCTACACCTTC. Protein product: CASSVSGTGPHGYTF.

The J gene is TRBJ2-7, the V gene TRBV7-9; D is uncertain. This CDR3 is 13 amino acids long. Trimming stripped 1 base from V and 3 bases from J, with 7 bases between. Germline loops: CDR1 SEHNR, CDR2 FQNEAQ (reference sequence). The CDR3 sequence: CASSLGSLYEQYF. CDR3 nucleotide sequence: TGTGCCAGCAGCTTAGGTTCCCTCTACGAGCAGTACTTC.

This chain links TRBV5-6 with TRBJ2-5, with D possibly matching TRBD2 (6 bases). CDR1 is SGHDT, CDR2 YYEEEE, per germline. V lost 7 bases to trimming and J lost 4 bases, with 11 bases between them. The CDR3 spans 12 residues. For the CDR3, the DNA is TGTGCCAGCTCTGGGGGGAGAGAGACCCAGTACTTC. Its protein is CASSGGRETQYF.

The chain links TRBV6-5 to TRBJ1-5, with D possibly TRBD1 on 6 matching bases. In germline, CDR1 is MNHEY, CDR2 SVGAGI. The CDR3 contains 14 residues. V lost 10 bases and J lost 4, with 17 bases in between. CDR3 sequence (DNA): TGTGCCATCTGGGGGAGCCAGGGGAATCAGCCCCAGCATTTT. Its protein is CAIWGSQGNQPQHF.

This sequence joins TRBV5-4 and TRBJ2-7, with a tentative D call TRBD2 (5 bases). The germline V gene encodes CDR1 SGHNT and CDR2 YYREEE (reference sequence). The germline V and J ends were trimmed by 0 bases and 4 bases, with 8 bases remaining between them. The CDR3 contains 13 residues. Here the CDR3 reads CASSLGTQYEQYF. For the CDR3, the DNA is TGTGCCAGCAGCTTGGGGACTCAATACGAGCAGTACTTC.

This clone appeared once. The DNA for the CDR3 is TGTGCCAGCTCAGGACAGGGAAAGGACACTGAAGCTTTCTTT. This sequence encodes CASSGQGKDTEAFF. J is TRBJ1-1 and V is TRBV18; TRBD1 matches 8 bases. Trimming cost V 5 bases and J 3 bases; bases outside gene matches: 5. From germline, CDR1 is KGHSH and CDR2 LQKENI. The CDR3 sequence is 14 residues long.

The CDR3 spells CASSLVRVQRANTGELFF. CDR3 coding DNA: TGTGCCAGCAGCTTAGTTCGGGTGCAGAGGGCCAACACCGGGGAGCTGTTTTTT. The chain joins TRBV7-8 to TRBJ2-2, with a tentative D call TRBD2 (5 bases). Trimming pared 1 base from V and 2 bases from J, leaving 17 bases between. CDR3 length: 18 residues. Germline assignment: CDR1 SGHVS and CDR2 FQNEAQ.

The CDR3 is CASTVAIGGSHEQYF. CDR3 nucleotide sequence: TGCGCCAGCACCGTTGCGATCGGAGGAAGTCACGAGCAGTACTTC. The chain uses TRBV5-1 and TRBJ2-7, with D possibly being TRBD2 (5 bases). Deletions cut 6 bases from V and 5 bases from J, with 21 bases between. This CDR3 is 15 amino acids long. The germline V gene has CDR1 SGHRS and CDR2 YFSETQ.

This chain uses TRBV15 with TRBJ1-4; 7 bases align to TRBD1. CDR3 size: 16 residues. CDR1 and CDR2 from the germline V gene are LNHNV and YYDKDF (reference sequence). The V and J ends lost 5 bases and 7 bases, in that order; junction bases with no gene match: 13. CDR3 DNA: TGTGCCACCAGCTTGGGTGACAGGGTCGGCAGTGAAAAACTGTTTTTT. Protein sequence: CATSLGDRVGSEKLFF.